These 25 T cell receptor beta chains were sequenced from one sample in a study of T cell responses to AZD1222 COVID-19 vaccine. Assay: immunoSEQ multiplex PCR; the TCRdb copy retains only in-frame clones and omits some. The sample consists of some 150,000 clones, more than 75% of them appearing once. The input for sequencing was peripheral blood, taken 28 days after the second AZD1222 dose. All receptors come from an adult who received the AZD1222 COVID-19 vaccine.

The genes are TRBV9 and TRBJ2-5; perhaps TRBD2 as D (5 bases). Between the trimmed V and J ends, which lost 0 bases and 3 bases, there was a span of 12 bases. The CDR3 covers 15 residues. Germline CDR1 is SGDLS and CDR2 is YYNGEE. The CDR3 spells CASSVGTRREETQYF. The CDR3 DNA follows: TGTGCCAGCAGCGTAGGCACGCGGCGGGAAGAGACCCAGTACTTC.

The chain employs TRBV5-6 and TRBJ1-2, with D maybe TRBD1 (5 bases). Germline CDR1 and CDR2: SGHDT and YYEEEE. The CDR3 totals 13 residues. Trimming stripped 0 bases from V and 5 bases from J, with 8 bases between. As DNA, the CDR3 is TGTGCCAGCAGCTTGGACGGGACGTATGGCTACACCTTC. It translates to CASSLDGTYGYTF. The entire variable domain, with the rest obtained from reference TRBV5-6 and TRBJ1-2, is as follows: DAGVTQSPTHLIKTRGQQVTLRCSPKSGHDTVSWYQQALGQGPQFIFQYYEEEERQRGNFPDRFSGHQFPNYSSELNVNALLLGDSALYLCASSLDGTYGYTFGSGTRLTVV.

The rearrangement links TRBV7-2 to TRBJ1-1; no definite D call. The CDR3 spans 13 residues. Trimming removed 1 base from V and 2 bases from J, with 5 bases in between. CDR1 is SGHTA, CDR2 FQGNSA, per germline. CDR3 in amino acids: CASSLEFNTEAFF. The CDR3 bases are TGTGCCAGCAGCTTAGAGTTCAACACTGAAGCTTTCTTT.

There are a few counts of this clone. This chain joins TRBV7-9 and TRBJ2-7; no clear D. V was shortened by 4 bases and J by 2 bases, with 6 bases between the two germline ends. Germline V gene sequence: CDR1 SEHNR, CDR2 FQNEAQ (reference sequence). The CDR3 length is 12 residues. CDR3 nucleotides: TGTGCCAGCAGCTCTGGCGCCTACGAGCAGTACTTC. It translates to CASSSGAYEQYF.

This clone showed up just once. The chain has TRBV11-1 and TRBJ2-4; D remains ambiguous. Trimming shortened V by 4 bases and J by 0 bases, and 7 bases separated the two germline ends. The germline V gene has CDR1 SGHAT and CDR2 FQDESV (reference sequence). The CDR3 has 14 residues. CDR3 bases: TGTGCCAGCAGCTCAGGTATAGCCAAAAACATTCAGTACTTC. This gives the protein CASSSGIAKNIQYF.

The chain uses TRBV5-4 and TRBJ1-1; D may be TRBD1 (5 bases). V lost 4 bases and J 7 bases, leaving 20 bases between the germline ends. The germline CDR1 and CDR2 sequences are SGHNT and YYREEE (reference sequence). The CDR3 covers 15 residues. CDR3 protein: CASSLPGMGVREAFF. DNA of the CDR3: TGTGCCAGCAGCCTACCCGGAATGGGGGTCCGTGAAGCTTTCTTT. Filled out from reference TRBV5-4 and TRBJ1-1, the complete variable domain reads ETGVTQSPTHLIKTRGQQVTLRCSSQSGHNTVSWYQQALGQGPQFIFQYYREEENGRGNFPPRFSGLQFPNYSSELNVNALELDDSALYLCASSLPGMGVREAFFGQGTRLTVV.

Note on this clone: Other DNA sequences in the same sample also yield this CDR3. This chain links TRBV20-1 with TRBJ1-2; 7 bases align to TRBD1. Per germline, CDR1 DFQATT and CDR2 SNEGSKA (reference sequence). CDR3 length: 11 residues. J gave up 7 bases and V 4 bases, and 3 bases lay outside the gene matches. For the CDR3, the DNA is TGCAGTGCTACCCAGGGGGGTGGCTACACCTTC. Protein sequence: CSATQGGGYTF.

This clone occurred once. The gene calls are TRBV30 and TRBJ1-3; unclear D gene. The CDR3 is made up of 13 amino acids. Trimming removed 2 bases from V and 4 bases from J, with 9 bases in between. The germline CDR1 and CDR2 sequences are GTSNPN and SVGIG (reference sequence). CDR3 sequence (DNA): TGTGCCTGGAGTCCCTCTTTGGGAAACACCATATATTTT. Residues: CAWSPSLGNTIYF.

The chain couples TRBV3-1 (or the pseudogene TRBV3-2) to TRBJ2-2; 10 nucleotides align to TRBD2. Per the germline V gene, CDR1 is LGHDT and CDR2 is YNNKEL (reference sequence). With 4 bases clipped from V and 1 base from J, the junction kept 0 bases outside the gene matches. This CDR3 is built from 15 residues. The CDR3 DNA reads TGTGCCAGCAGCCGGACTAGCGGGAACACCGGGGAGCTGTTTTTT. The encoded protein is CASSRTSGNTGELFF.

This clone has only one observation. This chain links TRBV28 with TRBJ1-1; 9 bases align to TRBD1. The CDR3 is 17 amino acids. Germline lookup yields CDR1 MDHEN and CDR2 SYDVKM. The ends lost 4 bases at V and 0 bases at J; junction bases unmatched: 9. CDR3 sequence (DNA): TGTGCCAGCAGTTCCACCGGGACAGGGAACATGAACACTGAAGCTTTCTTT. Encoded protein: CASSSTGTGNMNTEAFF. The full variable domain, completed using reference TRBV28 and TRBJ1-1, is DVKVTQSSRYLVKRTGEKVFLECVQDMDHENMFWYRQDPGLGLRLIYFSYDVKMKEKGDIPEGYSVSREKKERFSLILESASTNQTSMYLCASSSTGTGNMNTEAFFGQGTRLTVV.

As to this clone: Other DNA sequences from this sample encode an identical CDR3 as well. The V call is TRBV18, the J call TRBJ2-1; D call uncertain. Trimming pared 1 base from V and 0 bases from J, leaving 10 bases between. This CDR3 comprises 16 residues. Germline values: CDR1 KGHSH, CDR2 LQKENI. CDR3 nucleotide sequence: TGTGCCAGCTCACCACTCCCGGGTGGCTCCTACAATGAGCAGTTCTTC. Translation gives CASSPLPGGSYNEQFF.

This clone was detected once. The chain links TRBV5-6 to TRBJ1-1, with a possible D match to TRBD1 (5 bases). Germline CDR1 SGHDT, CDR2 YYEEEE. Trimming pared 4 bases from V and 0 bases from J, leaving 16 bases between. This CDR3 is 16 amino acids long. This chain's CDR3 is CASSPTGRPMNTEAFF. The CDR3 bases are TGTGCCAGCAGCCCAACGGGACGGCCTATGAACACTGAAGCTTTCTTT.

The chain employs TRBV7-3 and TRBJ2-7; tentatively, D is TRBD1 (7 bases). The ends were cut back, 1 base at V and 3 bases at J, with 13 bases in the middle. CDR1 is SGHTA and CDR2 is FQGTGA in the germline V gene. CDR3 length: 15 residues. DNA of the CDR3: TGTGCCAGCAGCTTAATGGGGGGACAGAACTACGAGCAGTACTTC. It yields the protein CASSLMGGQNYEQYF.

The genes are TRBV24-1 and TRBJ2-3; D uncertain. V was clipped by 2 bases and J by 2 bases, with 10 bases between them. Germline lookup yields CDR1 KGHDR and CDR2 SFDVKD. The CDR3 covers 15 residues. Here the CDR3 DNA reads TGTGCCACCAGTGATTCTAGGGATATCACAGATACGCAGTATTTT. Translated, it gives CATSDSRDITDTQYF.

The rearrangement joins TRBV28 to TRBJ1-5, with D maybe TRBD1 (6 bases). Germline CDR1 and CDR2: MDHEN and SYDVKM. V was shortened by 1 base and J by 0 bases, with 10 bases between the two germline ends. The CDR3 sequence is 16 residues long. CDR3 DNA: TGTGCCAGCAGTTTATCTCGCAGGGGTAGCAATCAGCCCCAGCATTTT. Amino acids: CASSLSRRGSNQPQHF. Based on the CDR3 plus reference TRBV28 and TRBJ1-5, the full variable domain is DVKVTQSSRYLVKRTGEKVFLECVQDMDHENMFWYRQDPGLGLRLIYFSYDVKMKEKGDIPEGYSVSREKKERFSLILESASTNQTSMYLCASSLSRRGSNQPQHFGDGTRLSIL.

The CDR3 nucleotides read TGTGCCAGCAGACGACAGAAGAACACTGAAGCTTTCTTT. The encoded protein is CASRRQKNTEAFF. This chain connects TRBV28 to TRBJ1-1, with D possibly matching TRBD1 (5 bases). Germline V gene sequence: CDR1 MDHEN, CDR2 SYDVKM. The CDR3 runs to 13 residues. The V end lost 6 bases, the J end lost 1 base, and 9 bases lay between the germline ends.

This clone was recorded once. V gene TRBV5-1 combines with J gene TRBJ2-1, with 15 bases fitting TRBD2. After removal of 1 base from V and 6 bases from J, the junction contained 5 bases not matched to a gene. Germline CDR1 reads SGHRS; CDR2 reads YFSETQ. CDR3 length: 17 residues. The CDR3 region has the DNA TGCGCCAGCAGCTTGAGGACTAGCGGGAGGGCCGGCAATGAGCAGTTCTTC. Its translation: CASSLRTSGRAGNEQFF.

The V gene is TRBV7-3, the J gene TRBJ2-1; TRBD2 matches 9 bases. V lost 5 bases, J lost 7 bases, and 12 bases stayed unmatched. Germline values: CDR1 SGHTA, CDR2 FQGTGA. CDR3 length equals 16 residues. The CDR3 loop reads CASSPWGGRAWNEQFF. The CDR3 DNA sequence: TGTGCCAGCAGCCCATGGGGCGGGAGGGCCTGGAATGAGCAGTTCTTC. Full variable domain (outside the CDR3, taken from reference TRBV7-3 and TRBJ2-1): GAGVSQTPSNKVTEKGKYVELRCDPISGHTALYWYRQSLGQGPEFLIYFQGTGAADDSGLPNDRFFAVRPEGSVSTLKIQRTERGDSAVYLCASSPWGGRAWNEQFFGPGTRLTVL.

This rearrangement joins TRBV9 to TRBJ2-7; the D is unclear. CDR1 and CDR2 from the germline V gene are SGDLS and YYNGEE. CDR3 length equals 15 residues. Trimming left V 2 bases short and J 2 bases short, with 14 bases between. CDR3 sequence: CASSVNPRPTYEQYF. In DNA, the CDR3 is TGTGCCAGCAGCGTCAATCCACGACCAACCTACGAGCAGTACTTC.

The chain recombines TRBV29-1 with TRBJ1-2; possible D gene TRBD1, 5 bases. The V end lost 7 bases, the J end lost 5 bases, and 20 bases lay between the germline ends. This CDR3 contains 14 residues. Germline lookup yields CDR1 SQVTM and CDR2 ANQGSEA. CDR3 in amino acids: CSAQGADIVYGYTF. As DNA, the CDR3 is TGCAGCGCCCAGGGCGCGGATATAGTTTATGGCTACACCTTC.

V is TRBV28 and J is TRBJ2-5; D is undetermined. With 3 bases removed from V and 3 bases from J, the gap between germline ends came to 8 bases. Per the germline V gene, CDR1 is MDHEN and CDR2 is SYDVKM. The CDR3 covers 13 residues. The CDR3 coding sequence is TGTGCCAGCAGTTTTTGGGGTAAAGAGACCCAGTACTTC. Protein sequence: CASSFWGKETQYF.

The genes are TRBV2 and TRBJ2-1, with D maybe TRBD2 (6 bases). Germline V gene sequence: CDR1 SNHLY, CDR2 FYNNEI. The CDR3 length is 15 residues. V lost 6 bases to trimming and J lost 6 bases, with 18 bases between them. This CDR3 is CASRDWGLVPNEQFF. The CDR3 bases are TGTGCCAGCAGGGATTGGGGACTGGTACCCAATGAGCAGTTCTTC.

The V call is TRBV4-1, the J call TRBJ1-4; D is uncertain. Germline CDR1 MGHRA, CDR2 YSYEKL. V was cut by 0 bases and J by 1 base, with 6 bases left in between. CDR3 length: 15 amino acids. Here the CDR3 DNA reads TGCGCCAGCAGCCAAGAGGGATTAACTAATGAAAAACTGTTTTTT. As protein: CASSQEGLTNEKLFF.

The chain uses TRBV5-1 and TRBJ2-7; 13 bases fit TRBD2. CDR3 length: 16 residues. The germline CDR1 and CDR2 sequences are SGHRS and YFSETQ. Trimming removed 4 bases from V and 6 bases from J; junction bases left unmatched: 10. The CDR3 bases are TGCGCCAGCAGCACGGGACTAGCGGGGCCCGCGGCCGAGCAGTACTTC. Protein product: CASSTGLAGPAAEQYF.

CDR3 sequence: CASSRGRADSNQPQHF. As DNA, the CDR3 is TGTGCCAGCAGTCGAGGCAGGGCGGATAGCAATCAGCCCCAGCATTTT. The chain is built from TRBV6-6 and TRBJ1-5, with a possible D match to TRBD1 (5 bases). Trimming removed 5 bases at V and 0 bases at J, with 14 bases between. The germline CDR1 and CDR2 sequences are MNHNY and SVGAGI (reference sequence). This CDR3 has 16 amino acids.